The entry that follows covers one TCR beta chain sequence. Antigen: not known. This specimen belongs to a study of identical twins. TCRdb reprocessed the 5' RACE reads via MiXCR and lists one record per CDR3 protein. This table holds approximately 210,000 distinct CDR3 sequences, around 10% found once. The V segment lost 3 bases and the J segment 4 bases; nucleotides outside the gene matches: 4. CDR1 and CDR2 (germline): SQVTM, ANQGSEA. This CDR3 is 14 amino acids long. Study results and caveats: Interpretation of the results relied on cross-sectional statistical analysis and not on following the same donors.

The chain carries TRBV29-1 and TRBJ2-5, with 11 bases fitting TRBD1. The TCR comes from a woman between 18 and 29 years old in good health. Sequencing input: memory (CD45RO+) T cells sorted from blood. CDR3 protein: CSVEMGQGGETQYF. Here the CDR3 DNA reads TGCAGCGTTGAGATGGGACAGGGGGGAGAGACCCAGTACTTC.